A single sample is the source of the 20 T cell receptor beta chains below, sequenced in a study of low-dose radiotherapy and immunotherapy resistance in tumors. Described time point: before trial treatment. Primers targeting TRAV and TRBV primed first-strand cDNA, covering alpha and beta chains. TCRs underwent approximately 20 PCR cycles of amplification with a constant-region primer and V-primer adapter. TCRdb itself ran the reads through MiXCR, one entry per CDR3 protein. The sample gives approximately 89,000 distinct CDR3 sequences, approximately 17% of which show up once; about 5.9% is in the top ten. This material consisted of PBMCs, taken before treatment. These receptors all come from a male donor with prostate cancer.

The gene calls are TRBV7-2 and TRBJ2-7; D perhaps matches TRBD2 (5 bases). The germline V gene encodes CDR1 SGHTA and CDR2 FQGNSA. The CDR3 has 16 residues. Trimming left V 1 base short and J 3 bases short, with 16 bases between. This chain's CDR3 is CASSLGFSGLNYEQYF. The CDR3 DNA follows: TGTGCCAGCAGCTTAGGATTCTCGGGGTTGAACTACGAGCAGTACTTC.

This chain connects TRBV9 to TRBJ2-1; D possibly corresponds to TRBD2 (6 bases). This CDR3 is 19 amino acids long. Trimming removed 4 bases at V and 6 bases at J, with 29 bases between. Germline lookup yields CDR1 SGDLS and CDR2 YYNGEE. CDR3 nucleotides: TGTGCCAGCAGCCCGAGAGGGATGGGGGGAGGAGGTTTAGGCAATGAGCAGTTCTTC. Its protein product is CASSPRGMGGGGLGNEQFF.

The CDR3 sequence: CASSSPVRAGDEQYF. DNA for the CDR3: TGTGCCAGCAGCTCCCCCGTCCGAGCGGGAGACGAGCAGTACTTC. The chain links TRBV7-6 to TRBJ2-7; TRBD2 aligns across 8 bases. The CDR3 runs 15 residues. Germline CDR1 reads SGHVS; CDR2 reads FNYEAQ. The V gene end was trimmed by 4 bases and the J gene end by 5 bases; junction bases not matched to a gene: 10.

This clonotype was observed at least ten times. This rearrangement joins TRBV2 to TRBJ2-1; 9 nucleotides align to TRBD1. V shed 2 bases and J 9 bases; nucleotides not matched to a gene: 2. There are 13 residues in the CDR3. The germline gives CDR1 SNHLY, CDR2 FYNNEI. CDR3 nucleotide sequence: TGTGCCAGCAGTGAACTGACAGGGGGTGAGCAGTTCTTC. It translates to CASSELTGGEQFF.

This clonotype was picked up many times. J is TRBJ2-1 and V is TRBV6-5; TRBD2 aligns across 10 bases. The germline V gene encodes CDR1 MNHEY and CDR2 SVGAGI. This CDR3 has 19 amino acids. V shed 0 bases and J 6 bases; nucleotides not matched to a gene: 14. The CDR3 sequence: CASSYSRTRLAGVGNEQFF. CDR3 bases: TGTGCCAGCAGTTACTCGAGAACTAGGCTAGCGGGGGTTGGCAATGAGCAGTTCTTC.

This clonotype was observed many times. The chain recombines TRBV24-1 with TRBJ2-7; D is unclear. The germline gives CDR1 KGHDR, CDR2 SFDVKD. The CDR3 runs 14 residues. Trimming left V 5 bases short and J 0 bases short, with 10 bases between. In DNA, the CDR3 is TGTGCCACCAGTGGTCCGGGCAGCTCCTACGAGCAGTACTTC. As protein: CATSGPGSSYEQYF.

This clonotype has ten or more counts. The chain links TRBV7-3 to TRBJ2-3, with 8 nucleotides matching TRBD2. The CDR3 has 15 amino acids. Germline trimming cut 5 bases from V and 1 base from J; bases unmatched to any gene: 5. CDR1 SGHTA and CDR2 FQGTGA come from the germline V gene. CDR3 coding DNA: TGTGCCAGCAGCCCGGATAGCGGGGGCACAGATACGCAGTATTTT. This codes for CASSPDSGGTDTQYF. The full variable domain, in which reference TRBV7-3 and TRBJ2-3 provide the parts outside the CDR3, is GAGVSQTPSNKVTEKGKYVELRCDPISGHTALYWYRQSLGQGPEFLIYFQGTGAADDSGLPNDRFFAVRPEGSVSTLKIQRTERGDSAVYLCASSPDSGGTDTQYFGPGTRLTVL.

This clonotype was counted between two and nine times. A far larger clone is just one base off, so this is likely a read error. The CDR3 nucleotides read TGCAGCGTCTCCTTGACCAGCCGGGGGATCAATGAGCAGTACTTC. Amino acids: CSVSLTSRGINEQYF. This chain uses TRBV29-1 with TRBJ2-5, with D possibly being TRBD2 (6 bases). Trimming took 6 bases from V and 11 from J, leaving 28 bases between them. The CDR3 loop spans 15 amino acids. Looked up from germline, CDR1 is SQVTM and CDR2 is ANQGSEA.

This clonotype was detected ten times or more. The genes are TRBV7-2 and TRBJ1-1; possible D gene TRBD1, 5 bases. CDR3 length: 15 residues. Trimming pared 4 bases from V and 7 bases from J, leaving 19 bases between. In germline, CDR1 is SGHTA, CDR2 FQGNSA. As DNA, the CDR3 is TGTGCCAGCAGCTCAGAACAGGTACCAACCGGTGAAGCTTTCTTT. Translating it yields CASSSEQVPTGEAFF. The full variable domain, in which reference TRBV7-2 and TRBJ1-1 provide the parts outside the CDR3, is GAGVSQSPSNKVTEKGKDVELRCDPISGHTALYWYRQSLGQGLEFLIYFQGNSAPDKSGLPSDRFSAERTGGSVSTLTIQRTQQEDSAVYLCASSSEQVPTGEAFFGQGTRLTVV.

In this sample, this clonotype turned up many times. V gene TRBV18 combines with J gene TRBJ2-7; D may be TRBD1 (5 bases). V lost 3 bases and J 3 bases, leaving 15 bases between the germline ends. There are 15 residues in the CDR3. Germline V lookup: CDR1 KGHSH, CDR2 LQKENI. The CDR3 DNA is TGTGCCAGCTCACCTTTCGCCGAGCAGGGCTACGAGCAGTACTTC. Residues: CASSPFAEQGYEQYF.

This clonotype has at least ten counts. CDR3 sequence: CASSFFTGDETQYF. The CDR3, as DNA: TGCGCCAGCAGCTTCTTCACGGGGGACGAGACCCAGTACTTC. The chain is built from TRBV5-1 and TRBJ2-5; tentative D call: TRBD2 (6 bases). The germline V gene has CDR1 SGHRS and CDR2 YFSETQ. There are 14 residues in the CDR3. V lost 2 bases and J lost 5, with 13 bases in between.

This clonotype was seen repeatedly, ten times or more. The chain is built from TRBV6-6 and TRBJ2-1; TRBD1 matches 8 bases. J gave up 0 bases and V 5 bases, and 3 bases lay outside the gene matches. Per the germline V gene, CDR1 is MNHNY and CDR2 is SVGAGI (reference sequence). The CDR3 loop spans 15 amino acids. CDR3 sequence reads: CASSDRGSSYNEQFF. Written as DNA, the CDR3 is TGTGCCAGCAGTGACAGGGGAAGCTCCTACAATGAGCAGTTCTTC.

The table lists this clonotype with many counts. The CDR3 sequence: CASRVHTSYGYTF. The CDR3 nucleotides are TGTGCCAGCAGAGTACATACGAGCTATGGCTACACCTTC. The chain employs TRBV2 and TRBJ1-2; no clear D. This CDR3 region has 13 residues. The V gene's germline CDR1 is SNHLY and CDR2 FYNNEI. Between the trimmed V and J ends, which lost 6 bases and 4 bases, there was a span of 12 bases. Variable domain in full (rest from reference TRBV2 and TRBJ1-2): EPEVTQTPSHQVTQMGQEVILRCVPISNHLYFYWYRQILGQKVEFLVSFYNNEISEKSEIFDDQFSVERPDGSNFTLKIRSTKLEDSAMYFCASRVHTSYGYTFGSGTRLTVV.

This clonotype was found once. The genes are TRBV5-1 and TRBJ2-5; the match to TRBD1 covers 7 bases. Germline V gives CDR1 SGHRS, CDR2 YFSETQ. There are 14 residues in the CDR3. Trimming took 4 bases from V and 4 from J; bases not matched to a gene: 7. CDR3 protein: CASSRVGTVETQYF. As DNA, the CDR3 is TGCGCCAGCAGCCGCGTCGGGACAGTAGAGACCCAGTACTTC.

The rearrangement uses TRBV6-6 and TRBJ2-1; possibly TRBD2 for D (7 bases). The ends were cut back, 3 bases at V and 12 bases at J, with 18 bases in the middle. The CDR3 spans 14 residues. Germline loops: CDR1 MNHNY, CDR2 SVGAGI (reference sequence). The CDR3 coding sequence is TGTGCCAGCAGTTATCTTGGAGGGGGGGAGTCGCAGTTCTTC. Its translation is CASSYLGGGESQFF.

This clonotype was observed many times. The J gene is TRBJ1-5, the V gene TRBV4-1, with 8 bases matching TRBD1. Germline V gene data show CDR1 as MGHRA and CDR2 as YSYEKL. V trimming: 0 bases; J trimming: 6 bases; junction bases outside the gene matches: 10. This CDR3 comprises 17 residues. The CDR3 DNA reads TGCGCCAGCAGCCAAGATCGAGGGCAGGGGGCGCCTCAGCCCCAGCATTTT. Its translation is CASSQDRGQGAPQPQHF.

This clonotype was seen repeatedly, ten times or more. This chain connects TRBV12-3 or TRBV12-4 to TRBJ2-7, with no clear D. With 6 bases removed from V and 3 bases from J, the gap between germline ends came to 15 bases. This CDR3 has 14 amino acids. In DNA, the CDR3 is TGTGCCAGCAGACGGTCCGACCTTTACTACGAGCAGTACTTC. It codes for CASRRSDLYYEQYF.

For this clonotype: This clone may be a read error of a much larger clone one base away. J is TRBJ2-1 and V is TRBV19; tentatively, D is TRBD2 (6 bases). The V gene's germline CDR1 is LNHDA and CDR2 SQIVND (reference sequence). The CDR3 has 16 amino acids. CDR3 in amino acids: CASSIGSRDSCNEQFF. The CDR3 region has the DNA TGTGCCAGTAGTATAGGATCCAGGGACTCCTGCAATGAGCAGTTCTTC.

In its sample, this clonotype was seen many times. The chain uses TRBV6-6 and TRBJ2-5; maybe TRBD1 (6 bases). CDR1 is MNHNY, CDR2 SVGAGI, per germline (reference sequence). The CDR3 is 13 residues long. V lost 4 bases, J lost 5 bases, and 11 bases lay in between. The CDR3 spells CASSSQGWETQYF. As DNA, the CDR3 is TGTGCCAGCAGTTCCCAGGGGTGGGAGACCCAGTACTTC.

With respect to this clonotype: A far more abundant clone sits one base away, making this likely a read error. This chain joins TRBV12-3 or TRBV12-4 and TRBJ2-5, with 7 bases lining up with TRBD2. The CDR3 is 15 amino acids. CDR3 region: CASSVATSQAGTQYF. The CDR3 DNA sequence: TGTGCCAGCAGTGTAGCGACTAGCCAGGCGGGGACCCAGTACTTC.